The clone carrying this TCR beta chain was recorded many times. Its antigen is still unknown. The CDR3 loop spans 14 amino acids. The V gene end was trimmed by 4 bases and the J gene end by 10 bases; junction bases not matched to a gene: 6. Germline V lookup: CDR1 SGHTA, CDR2 FQGNSA. This specimen comes from a study of T cell repertoires in cytomegalovirus infection. Across the study: Signatures in public TCR beta sequences pointed to both CMV infection and matching HLA type. General study results and limits: Adding up the frequency of public TCR beta families identified people who carried CMV plus the relevant HLA. Ex vivo responses were dominated by HLA-C-restricted CMV-specific TCR beta clonotypes.

TCRdb itself ran the reads through MiXCR, one entry per CDR3 protein. The repertoire includes 250,000 to 300,000 distinct CDR3 sequences, roughly 10% of them detected once, and more than 13% sits in the top ten. The receptor's source is a human donor in good health (CMV status not recorded). Some clones in this sample may be carry-over from other donors' samples. The sequenced sample consisted of PBMCs. This chain uses TRBV7-2 with TRBJ1-6, with 8 bases matching TRBD1. The CDR3 coding sequence is TGTGCCAGCAGCTCAGGGGGCGCGAAATCACCCCTCCACTTT. The encoded protein is CASSSGGAKSPLHF.